The 9 T cell receptor beta chains reported below all come from one sample, sequenced in a study of tumor and adjacent non-tumor tissue in lung cancer. A modified ARM-PCR protocol with three rounds of nested PCR amplified TCRbeta. One entry per CDR3 protein results from TCRdb running MiXCR on the multiplex PCR reads. The sample yields some 100,000 distinct CDR3 sequences, 60% to 80% seen once. The template was RNA from unsorted bulk tissue. Distant lung tissue was collected more than 3 cm away from the tumor edge. Sequencing input: distant non-tumor lung tissue. The receptors here all came from a man younger than 40 with non-small cell lung cancer.

This clonotype was detected only a few times. Since the CDR3 does not end with the conserved phenylalanine or tryptophan, this likely comes from a read error. The rearrangement joins TRBV6-1 to TRBJ1-5; TRBD1 might be the D (5 bases). The CDR3 loop spans 15 amino acids. V lost 1 base and J lost 6, with 13 bases in between. CDR1 is MNHNS, CDR2 SASEGT, per germline. The CDR3 region is CASSEESGGSQPQHS. The CDR3 DNA follows: TGTGCCAGCAGTGAAGAATCGGGGGGAAGTCAGCCCCAGCATTCT.

As for this clonotype: In this CDR3 the conserved last residue, phenylalanine or tryptophan, is missing, so a read error is likely. The genes are TRBV29-1 and TRBJ2-7; no clear D gene. Germline CDR1 reads SQVTM; CDR2 reads ANQGSEA. The CDR3 sequence is 12 residues long. V lost 6 bases and J lost 2, with 11 bases in between. The CDR3 loop reads CSVATGPYEQYL. In DNA, the CDR3 is TGCAGCGTCGCGACTGGACCCTACGAGCAGTACTTA.

Comment on this clonotype: The junction does not match germline at one end; this may be a read error. The chain couples TRBV20-1 to TRBJ2-7, with D possibly matching TRBD2 (6 bases). The CDR3 has 15 amino acids. Germline V gives CDR1 DFQATT, CDR2 SNEGSKA (reference sequence). The CDR3 spells CSARGPSDRSYEQYF. The CDR3 nucleotides are TGCAGTGCTAGAGGGCCTAGCGATCGCTCCTATGAGCAGTACTTC.

The chain links TRBV6-1 to TRBJ2-3; 8 bases are a match to TRBD1. Germline CDR1 and CDR2: MNHNS and SASEGT. This CDR3 contains 14 residues. J gave up 2 bases and V 8 bases, and 6 bases lay outside the gene matches. CDR3 protein: CASGQDRDTDTQYF. The CDR3 DNA reads TGTGCCAGCGGCCAGGACAGGGACACAGATACGCAGTATTTT.

V usage is TRBV30 and J usage is TRBJ1-1; D is unresolved. The CDR3 is 13 amino acids. V was clipped by 5 bases and J by 6 bases, with 16 bases between them. Germline CDR1 and CDR2: GTSNPN and SVGIG (reference sequence). DNA for the CDR3: TGTGCCTGGGGTCTGACAATGGATGCTGAAGCTTTCTTT. Its protein product is CAWGLTMDAEAFF.

About this clonotype itself: Relative to the germline gene, one junction end is altered; a read error may explain this. V and J are TRBV29-1 and TRBJ2-2; 12 nucleotides match TRBD1. Germline CDR1 and CDR2: SQVTM and ANQGSEA. The CDR3 length is 13 residues. The CDR3 nucleotides are TGCAGCGGGGGGACAGGGGGCTCCGGGGAGCTATTTTTT. Translating gives CSGGTGGSGELFF.

In this sample, this clonotype turned up once. The chain combines TRBV6-6 with TRBJ2-7; D call uncertain. The germline V gene has CDR1 MNHNY and CDR2 SVGAGI (reference sequence). CDR3 size: 12 residues. V lost 3 bases to trimming and J lost 5 bases, with 8 bases between them. The CDR3 DNA is TGTGCCAGCAGTTATGGGAATGACGAGCAGTACTTC. Amino acids: CASSYGNDEQYF.

With respect to this clonotype: One end of the junction does not line up with germline, which may come from a read error. This chain connects TRBV11-3 to TRBJ2-1; D tentatively reads TRBD1 or TRBD2 (5 bases each). CDR3 length equals 16 residues. Germline V gene lookup returns CDR1 SGHNT and CDR2 YENEEA. CDR3 amino acids: CASSPPSRRRGKEHFF. The CDR3 bases are TGTGCCAGCAGCCCCCCTAGTCGGCGCCGGGGCAAAGAGCACTTCTTC.

This clonotype was recorded many times. The rearrangement joins TRBV4-3 to TRBJ2-2; 12 positions match TRBD1. The CDR3 has 17 amino acids. J was trimmed by 6 bases and V by 6 bases; bases with no gene match: 11. The V gene's germline CDR1 is LGHNA and CDR2 YSLEER. CDR3 protein: CASRESGTGGLAGELFF. DNA for the CDR3: TGCGCCAGCAGGGAATCGGGGACAGGGGGCCTTGCCGGGGAGCTGTTTTTT.